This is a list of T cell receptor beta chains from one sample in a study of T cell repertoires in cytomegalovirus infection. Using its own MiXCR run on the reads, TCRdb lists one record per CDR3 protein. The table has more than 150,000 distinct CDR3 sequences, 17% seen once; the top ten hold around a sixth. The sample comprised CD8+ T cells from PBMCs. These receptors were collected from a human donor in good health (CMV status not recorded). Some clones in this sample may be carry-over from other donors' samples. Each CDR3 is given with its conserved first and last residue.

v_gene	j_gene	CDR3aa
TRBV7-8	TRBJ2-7	CASSSRRRGDEQYF
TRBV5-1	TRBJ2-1	CASSLERSGGPHNEQFF
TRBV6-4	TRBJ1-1	CASSDRPLGWTLNTEAFF
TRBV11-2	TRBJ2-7	CASSLSGRHQLPYEQYF
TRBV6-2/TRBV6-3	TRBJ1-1	CASSYPPRVNTEAFF
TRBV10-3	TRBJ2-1	CAISWTGNEQFF
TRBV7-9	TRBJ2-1	CASSPTGGAVDNEQFF
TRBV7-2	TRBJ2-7	CASSRGTSGPYEQYF
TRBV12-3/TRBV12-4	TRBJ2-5	CASSFGKTQYF
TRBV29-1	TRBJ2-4	CSVEQGAKNIQYF
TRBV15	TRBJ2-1	CATSRVGTEYNEQFF
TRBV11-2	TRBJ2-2	CASSLAQGSNTGELFF
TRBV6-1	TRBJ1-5	CASSLDRGSSQPQHF
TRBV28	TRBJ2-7	CASYQSGGEGSYEQYF
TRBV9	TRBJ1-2	CASSDRVYGYTF
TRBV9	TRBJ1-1	CASSAGQGMNTEAFF
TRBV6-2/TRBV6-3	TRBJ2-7	CASRSTDSGYEQYF
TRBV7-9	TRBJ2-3	CASGDGKSDTQYF
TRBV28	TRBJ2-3	CASTPAYLSTDTQYF
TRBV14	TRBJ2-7	CASSQGTGVHYEQYF
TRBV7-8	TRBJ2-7	CASSSRPLNPPYEQYF
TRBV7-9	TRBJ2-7	CASSLTGTSGRYQTSYEQYF
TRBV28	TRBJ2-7	CASSHPGGADYEQYF
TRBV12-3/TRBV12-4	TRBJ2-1	CASSFSGGVYEQFF
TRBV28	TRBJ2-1	CASSLISGAYNEQFF
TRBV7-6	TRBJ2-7	CASSLELADDYEQYF
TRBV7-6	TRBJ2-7	CASSFLGSSYEQYF
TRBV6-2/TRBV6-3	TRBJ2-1	CASSGTSSTNEQFF
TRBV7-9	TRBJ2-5	CASTDRDQETQYF
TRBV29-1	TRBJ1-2	CSVEDLGSYGYTF
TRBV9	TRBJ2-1	CASSVGDYNEQFF
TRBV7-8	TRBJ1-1	CASSSKTGTFMNTEAFF
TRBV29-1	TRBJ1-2	CSLSGPQDGYTF
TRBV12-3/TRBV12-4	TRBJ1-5	CASSRDRGLDQPQHF
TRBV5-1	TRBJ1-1	CASSPRGRGTEAFF
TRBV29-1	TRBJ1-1	CSYTLGDTEAFF
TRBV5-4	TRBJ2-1	CASSFQHNEQFF
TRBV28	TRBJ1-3	CASDNGSSGNTIYF
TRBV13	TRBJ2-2	CASSSGQGTTGELFF
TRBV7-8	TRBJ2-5	CASSPRGQGETQYF
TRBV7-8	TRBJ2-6	CASSFAGANVLTF
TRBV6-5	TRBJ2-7	CASSYQRELLIYEQYF
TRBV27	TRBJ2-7	CASSFQGAPSYEQYF
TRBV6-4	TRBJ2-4	CASSERSGGNIQYF
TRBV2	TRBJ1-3	CASLRGDRGVPHGNTIYF
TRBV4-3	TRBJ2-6	CASSQAVSGANVLTF
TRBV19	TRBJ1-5	CASTADTPSNQPQHF
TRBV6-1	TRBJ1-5	CASSEYRGGQPQHF
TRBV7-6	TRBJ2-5	CASSSRLRASGGRETQYF
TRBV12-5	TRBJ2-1	CASGLAHNEQFF